The source of this T cell receptor beta chain is a study of human T cells and chemical hapten exposure. Whole-study context: Diphenylcyclopropenone was administered weekly to the scalp of patients throughout the roughly 23-week study. Findings and caveats of the study: TCRs at a frequency above 1 in 1000 stayed unchanged with DPC sensitization.

This clonotype occurred many times. The antigen is undetermined. Regarding time point: patch test 3, about 24 weeks after DPC sensitization. The sample's treatment: therapeutic diphenylcyclopropenone sensitization with weekly scalp DPC. Total RNA was extracted from unfractionated whole blood. V was clipped by 5 bases and J by 1 base; unmatched bases: 8. This CDR3 has 16 residues. Germline V gene lookup returns CDR1 MNHNS and CDR2 SASEGT. TCRdb processed the RACE reads anew with MiXCR; each CDR3 protein has one entry. The table has tens of thousands of distinct CDR3 sequences, 9.5% seen once. J is TRBJ2-3 and V is TRBV6-1; 8 bases are a match to TRBD2. The TCR originated in a man aged 50 to 60 with alopecia areata. Some clones in this sample may be carry-over from other donors' samples. The sample in question was whole blood, obtained in connection with sensitization to the hapten diphenylcyclopropenone (DPC). CDR3 sequence reads: CASSKRELSGTDTQYF. The CDR3 bases are TGTGCCAGCAGTAAGCGGGAGCTATCGGGCACAGATACGCAGTATTTT.